The rows below give T cell receptor beta chains drawn from one sample of a study of cytomegalovirus exposure and HLA in healthy donors. Data came from immunoSEQ multiplex PCR; TCRdb stores just in-frame clones and leaves some out. Counted here are around 120,000 clones, less than 85% occurring once; the ten biggest clones make up about 2.6%. The specimen was PBMCs. All receptors derive from a man aged 25-45 years in good health and CMV-seronegative. Both conserved end residues are part of each CDR3. A D gene is named only where the DNA matches it firmly. Where a row states a size, it is once, few, many or the class of an expanded clone; other rows omit it.

TRBJ2-2,.,.,TRBV4-1,TGCGCCAGCACCCTGGGCGGGACCGCGAACACCGGGGAGCTGTTTTTT,CASTLGGTANTGELFF
TRBJ2-6,.,.,TRBV7-2,TGTGCCAGCAGCCTGACCCTAGCTGGGGCCAACGTCCTGACTTTC,CASSLTLAGANVLTF
TRBJ1-2,.,.,TRBV30,TGTGCCTGGACCGATAAAGGGCCCAGGGCCTTTTATGGCTACACCTTC,CAWTDKGPRAFYGYTF
TRBJ1-5,.,.,TRBV30,TGTGCCTGGGGGGCAGCTTATAGCAATCAGCCCCAGAATTTT,CAWGAAYSNQPQNF
TRBJ1-2,.,.,TRBV7-2,TGTGCCAGCAGCTTTGGGGGAGGCGGGGATGGCTACACCTTC,CASSFGGGGDGYTF
TRBJ1-1,TRBD1,.,TRBV18,TGTGCCAGCTCACCACGGACAGGGTCCGGCACTGAAGCTTTCTTT,CASSPRTGSGTEAFF
TRBJ2-1,.,few,TRBV6-6,TGTGCCAGCAGTACGGGGAATGAGCAGTTCTTC,CASSTGNEQFF
TRBJ2-7,.,.,TRBV7-8,TGTGCCAGCAGTGCGATACCGGGCGGGCCCCCTTATTTC,CASSAIPGGPPYF
TRBJ2-5,TRBD1,once,TRBV4-1,TGCGCCAGCAGCCAAGAGCCGGGACAGGGGGCCGGAGAGACCCAGTACTTC,CASSQEPGQGAGETQYF
TRBJ2-1,TRBD1,.,TRBV28,TGTGCCAGCAGTGGCGGACAGGGAAGGTATGAGCAGTTCTTC,CASSGGQGRYEQFF
TRBJ1-1,TRBD1,.,TRBV25-1,TGTGCCACCCGGACAGGGATGAACACTGAAGCTTTCTTT,CATRTGMNTEAFF
TRBJ2-7,TRBD2,once,TRBV9,TGTGCCAGCAGCCGGGGACTAGCGGGAGGGCCGACCTACGAGCAGTACTTC,CASSRGLAGGPTYEQYF
TRBJ2-1,TRBD2,.,TRBV29-1,TGCAGCGTTGAAGATGGGGGATCGGGACTAGCCACTTATGAGCAGTTCTTC,CSVEDGGSGLATYEQFF
TRBJ2-1,.,.,TRBV4-3,TGCGCCAGCAGCCAAGATGCGGCGGCATCCTACAATGAGCAGTTCTTC,CASSQDAAASYNEQFF
TRBJ2-1,.,.,TRBV29-1,TGCAGCGTTGAGTCTCCGGCGGGGGCGAAAGTTGGCTATGAGCAGTTCTTC,CSVESPAGAKVGYEQFF
TRBJ2-2,TRBD1,.,TRBV19,TGTGCCAGCAGAGTTCAGGGGGTGGGCCCATCGAACACCGGGGAGCTGTTTTTT,CASRVQGVGPSNTGELFF
TRBJ2-2,TRBD1,once,TRBV7-9,TGTGCCAGCAGCTCTCCCACAGGGGGCACGAACACCGGGGAGCTGTTTTTT,CASSSPTGGTNTGELFF
TRBJ2-1,TRBD1,.,TRBV5-1,TGCGCCAGCAGCTCTACAGGGGCTCGGAACAATGAGCAGTTCTTC,CASSSTGARNNEQFF
TRBJ2-7,.,.,TRBV7-2,TGTGCCAGCAGCGTCCTAGGCGTACTCTCCTACGAGCAGTACTTC,CASSVLGVLSYEQYF
TRBJ2-7,.,.,TRBV6-5,TGTGCCAGCAGTTACTCTGCTAGTTCCTACTCCTACGAGCAGTACTTC,CASSYSASSYSYEQYF
TRBJ1-5,.,.,TRBV6-1,TGTGCCAGCAGTGGGTCCGACAGGATCCTTCAGCCCCAGCATTTT,CASSGSDRILQPQHF
TRBJ1-2,.,few,TRBV28,TGTGCCAGCGGTAGCAGGGATGAAGGCTACACCTTC,CASGSRDEGYTF
TRBJ1-2,.,.,TRBV29-1,TGCAGCGTTGAAGATTTGGTAGCAGGGGCGGAAAACTATGGCTACACCTTC,CSVEDLVAGAENYGYTF
TRBJ2-7,.,.,TRBV28,TGTGCCAGCAAGGGTGCAGGGCGGCTGCTCTACGAGCAGTACTTC,CASKGAGRLLYEQYF
TRBJ2-7,.,.,TRBV2,TGTGCCTTCTATACGGCGGGGACCCCCTACGAGCAGTACTTC,CAFYTAGTPYEQYF
TRBJ2-3,.,.,TRBV7-8,TGTGCCAGCAGCTTCACAGATCCGCAGTATTTT,CASSFTDPQYF
TRBJ1-1,.,.,TRBV27,TGTGCCAGCAGCCCACAGGGAAGCACTGAAGCTTTCTTT,CASSPQGSTEAFF
TRBJ1-3,.,.,TRBV9,TGTGCCAGCGGGGGCCTCTCTGGAAACACCATATATTTT,CASGGLSGNTIYF
TRBJ1-2,.,.,TRBV27,TGTGCCAGCAGCTCACCATGGGACACTAACTATGGCTACACCTTC,CASSSPWDTNYGYTF
TRBJ2-7,TRBD2,.,TRBV19,TGTGCCAGTAGCAACCGCGGGAGCGGAAGCTCCTACGAGCAGTACTTC,CASSNRGSGSSYEQYF
TRBJ2-3,TRBD2,.,TRBV19,TGTGCCAGTAGTATGGGAGGGGACCCTAGCACAGATACGCAGTATTTT,CASSMGGDPSTDTQYF